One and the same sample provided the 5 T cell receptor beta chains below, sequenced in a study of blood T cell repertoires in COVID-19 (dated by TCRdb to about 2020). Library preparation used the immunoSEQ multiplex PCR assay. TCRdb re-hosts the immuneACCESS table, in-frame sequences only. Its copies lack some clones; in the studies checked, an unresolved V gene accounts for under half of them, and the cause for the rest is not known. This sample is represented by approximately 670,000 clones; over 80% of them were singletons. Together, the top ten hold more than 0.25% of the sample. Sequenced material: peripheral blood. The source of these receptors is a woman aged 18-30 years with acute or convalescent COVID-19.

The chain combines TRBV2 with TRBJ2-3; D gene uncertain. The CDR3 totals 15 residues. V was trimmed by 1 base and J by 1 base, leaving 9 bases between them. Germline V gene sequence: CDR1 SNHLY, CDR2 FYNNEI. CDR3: CASSEGVLGTDTQYF. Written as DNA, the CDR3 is TGTGCCAGCAGTGAAGGTGTTCTTGGCACAGATACGCAGTATTTT.

CDR3 amino acids: CASSQDRYTTSGVNTGELFF. The CDR3, as DNA: TGTGCCAGCAGCCAAGACAGATACACTACGTCGGGGGTGAACACCGGGGAGCTGTTTTTT. The rearrangement joins TRBV14 to TRBJ2-2, with a tentative D call TRBD2 (6 bases). The length of the CDR3 is 20 residues. Germline V gene lookup returns CDR1 SGHDN and CDR2 FVKESK. V was trimmed by 0 bases and J by 1 base, leaving 21 bases between them. The variable domain in full, with the rest retrieved from reference TRBV14 and TRBJ2-2, is EAGVTQFPSHSVIEKGQTVTLRCDPISGHDNLYWYRRVMGKEIKFLLHFVKESKQDESGMPNNRFLAERTGGTYSTLKVQPAELEDSGVYFCASSQDRYTTSGVNTGELFFGEGSRLTVL.

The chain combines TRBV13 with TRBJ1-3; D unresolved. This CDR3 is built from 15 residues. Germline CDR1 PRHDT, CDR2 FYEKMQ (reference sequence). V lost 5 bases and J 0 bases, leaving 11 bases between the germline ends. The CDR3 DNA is TGTGCCAGCAGCCCTAGAGTCAGCTCTGGAAACACCATATATTTT. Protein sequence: CASSPRVSSGNTIYF.

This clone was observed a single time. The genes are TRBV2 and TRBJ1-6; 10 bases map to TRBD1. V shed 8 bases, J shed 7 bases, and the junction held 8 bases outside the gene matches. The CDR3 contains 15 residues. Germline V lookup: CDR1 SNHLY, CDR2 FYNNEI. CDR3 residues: CASGGDRGGNSPLHF. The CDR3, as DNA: TGTGCCAGCGGGGGGGACAGGGGAGGCAATTCACCCCTCCACTTT.

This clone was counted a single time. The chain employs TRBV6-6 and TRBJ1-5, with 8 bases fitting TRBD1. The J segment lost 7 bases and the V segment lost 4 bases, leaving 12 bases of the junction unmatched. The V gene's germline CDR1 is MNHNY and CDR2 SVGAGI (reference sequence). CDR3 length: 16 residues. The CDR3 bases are TGTGCCAGCAGTTCTAACGTTGGACAGGGAAGGCAGCCCCAGCATTTT. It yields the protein CASSSNVGQGRQPQHF.